These T cell receptor beta chains were read from a single sample in a study of blood T cell repertoires in COVID-19. TCRdb's table, derived via immunoSEQ multiplex PCR, lists solely in-frame clones and lacks some. The sample contains roughly 300,000 clones, over 75% of which appear only once. Sequencing input: peripheral blood. The receptors stem from a human donor in a cohort sampled during active COVID-19. CDR3s include the opening cysteine and the closing phenylalanine or tryptophan.

v_gene	j_gene	CDR3aa
TRBV18	TRBJ2-1	CASSHSQGRTYNEQFF
TRBV28	TRBJ2-7	CASSSHIPGSYEQYF
TRBV27	TRBJ2-2	CASSPLAGFSGELFF
TRBV19	TRBJ2-2	CASNSGVDTGELFF
TRBV4-3	TRBJ2-1	CASSQDSKIHEQFF
TRBV3-1/TRBV3-2	TRBJ2-4	CASSQGGTSGSGLAKNIQYF
TRBV19	TRBJ1-6	CASRVAGDRGLALHF
TRBV5-4	TRBJ2-5	CASSTGTSGRRTETQYF
TRBV29-1	TRBJ1-1	CSVPGQGGTEAFF
TRBV5-1	TRBJ2-1	CASSLVASGRAREQFF
TRBV2	TRBJ2-3	CAGDRGTDTQYF
TRBV5-1	TRBJ1-2	CASSSDGSPDGYTF
TRBV10-3	TRBJ2-3	CAISESTSGSTDTQYF
TRBV24-1	TRBJ2-1	CATRGAGRGNEQFF
TRBV7-9	TRBJ2-2	CASSLDGQIYTGELFF
TRBV7-8	TRBJ2-1	CASSRQRHEQFF
TRBV30	TRBJ2-1	CAWNYRVRAKPPTPNGEQFF
TRBV6-6	TRBJ2-2	CASSYRAGANTGELFF
TRBV5-1	TRBJ2-2	CASSPSGIGAGELFF
TRBV5-1	TRBJ1-6	CASSFGRPNSPLHF
TRBV2	TRBJ2-1	CAKTSGNNNEQFF
TRBV15	TRBJ2-2	CATVRDINTGELFF
TRBV19	TRBJ2-5	CASSPRELSPGTQYF
TRBV9	TRBJ2-1	CASSEGDEQFF
TRBV29-1	TRBJ1-5	CSVAQGARGQPQHF
TRBV9	TRBJ2-5	CASSDSTGGETQYF
TRBV13	TRBJ2-1	CASSITRGSYNEQFF
TRBV5-8	TRBJ2-2	CASSLAAGSWEKVSGELFF
TRBV27	TRBJ2-7	CASSLSRGYEQYF
TRBV3-1/TRBV3-2	TRBJ2-6	CASSQGEARRTRSGANVLTF
TRBV6-6	TRBJ1-1	CASSKQGVTEAFF
TRBV2	TRBJ2-2	CASRGIAGGLTGELFF
TRBV4-3	TRBJ1-1	CASSQVRGLEAFF
TRBV5-1	TRBJ1-2	CASSFPGQGASGYTF
TRBV2	TRBJ1-5	CASAGQANQPQHF
TRBV2	TRBJ2-7	CATHARESTYEQYF
TRBV11-3	TRBJ2-3	CASSRGLAGLGDTQYF
TRBV7-2	TRBJ2-5	CASSLRQGGPRTQYF
TRBV6-8	TRBJ1-2	CASRRQVSSSGYTF
TRBV7-2	TRBJ2-3	CASSLDGLQVTDTQYF
TRBV28	TRBJ1-3	CASSWGGISSGNTIYF
TRBV29-1	TRBJ2-3	CSVDGGLAGAQHTQYF
TRBV6-5	TRBJ1-2	CASSYSTGGGYGYTF
TRBV28	TRBJ1-2	CASSQSDTDGYTF
TRBV7-9	TRBJ1-1	CASSLLMTEAFF
TRBV28	TRBJ2-1	CASRPGGLPPDDNEQFF
TRBV4-3	TRBJ2-3	CASSQDGARASTDTQYF
TRBV5-1	TRBJ2-2	CASSFFSGRNPNTGELFF
TRBV18	TRBJ2-5	CASSLQGRETQYF
TRBV3-1/TRBV3-2	TRBJ2-1	CASSHGTGGFSSYNEQFF
TRBV7-2	TRBJ1-3	CASSPGGNTIYF
TRBV6-2/TRBV6-3	TRBJ2-2	CASSYVVGELFF
TRBV5-1	TRBJ2-7	CASREAGPYEQYF